This T cell receptor beta chain derives from a study of T cells in Graves' hyperthyroidism and ophthalmopathy. Study as a whole: Peripheral blood was acquired at first diagnosis, ahead of any therapy whatsoever.

General observations from the study: Separating ophthalmopathy from stable hyperthyroidism was achieved by a 13 V-J model. Clonotypes that were expanded in thyroid above 0.001 mostly appeared in blood too.

In patients aged 18 to 65, hyperthyroidism was newly diagnosed, with duration under 2 months. With V trimmed by 8 bases and J by 5 bases, 3 bases remained unmatched. This CDR3 contains 12 residues. At least ten counts were recorded for this clonotype. Its specificity is not known. RNA transcripts were the template for amplifying TCR beta CDR3 regions. The HTBI primer set drove a first-round RT-PCR of the TCR CDR3. MiXCR, applied by TCRdb to the multiplex PCR reads, yields one record per CDR3 protein. The sample carries approximately 530,000 distinct CDR3 sequences, approximately 15% recorded once. The chain carries TRBV12-3 or TRBV12-4 and TRBJ1-1; 9 nucleotides line up with TRBD1. The TCR comes from a young woman with Graves' hyperthyroidism. The sequenced sample was blood. DNA of the CDR3: TGTGCCAGCCGGGGACAGGGTACTGAAGCTTTCTTT. It specifies CASRGQGTEAFF.